This T cell receptor (beta chain) is from a study of response to subunit inactivated influenza vaccine. This CDR3 spans 14 amino acids. Germline CDR1 is SGHTA and CDR2 is FQGNSA. V was clipped by 5 bases and J by 7 bases, with 12 bases between them. Overall study results and limits: Each seasonal flu vaccination may recruit only limited new T cells, authors suggested.

TCRdb reprocessed the RT-PCR reads with MiXCR, giving one entry per CDR3 protein. The data show over 650,000 distinct CDR3 sequences, approximately 17% seen once. Details on this clonotype: Its specificity is not known.

The material was PBMCs from blood, obtained 5 to 6 days after vaccination. The sequence was obtained from a man aged 45 to 65 who received an inactivated influenza vaccine. The V and J genes are TRBV7-2 and TRBJ1-6; no definite D call. The CDR3 coding sequence is TGTGCCAGCAGCCCGGGCCACTCCAATTCACCCCTCCACTTT. Translated, it gives CASSPGHSNSPLHF.